This TCR beta chain was sequenced in a study of a mutant IDH1 vaccine in newly diagnosed glioma. Study information: In some groups vaccination began 4-6 weeks post-radiotherapy; others received it with temozolomide. Whole-study findings and limits: Pseudoprogression apparently tracked independently of changes in top peripheral T cell clonotypes.

Looked up from germline, CDR1 is SEHNR and CDR2 is FQNEAQ (reference sequence). V lost 6 bases, J lost 4 bases, and 15 bases lay in between. CDR3 length equals 15 residues. The data were produced by immunoSEQ multiplex PCR, yet TCRdb's version contains in-frame clones alone and is incomplete. The sample shows about 42,000 clones, 75% to 90% of them seen only once. A word on this clone: Antigen unknown.

Time point reported: week 5, during vaccination. Every vaccine dose comprised 300 ug of mutant IDH1 20-mer peptide plus topical imiquimod. The material sequenced was PBMCs, taken from a glioma patient whose treatment included an IDH1 peptide vaccine. The chain carries TRBV7-9 and TRBJ2-2; tentative D call: TRBD1 (7 bases). This TCR derives from a man in his forties with glioma. CDR3 bases: TGTGCCAGCAGAGCGGAGGGGACAGTCACCGGGGAGCTGTTTTTT. Amino acid sequence: CASRAEGTVTGELFF.